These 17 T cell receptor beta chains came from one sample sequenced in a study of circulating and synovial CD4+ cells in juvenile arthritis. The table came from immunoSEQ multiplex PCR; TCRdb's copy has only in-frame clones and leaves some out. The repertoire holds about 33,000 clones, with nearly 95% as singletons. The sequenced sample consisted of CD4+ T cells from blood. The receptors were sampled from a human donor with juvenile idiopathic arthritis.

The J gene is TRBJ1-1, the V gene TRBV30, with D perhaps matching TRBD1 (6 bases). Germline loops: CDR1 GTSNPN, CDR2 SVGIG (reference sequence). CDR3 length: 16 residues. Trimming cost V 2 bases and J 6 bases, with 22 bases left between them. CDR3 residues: CAWSSPRGGSLAEAFF. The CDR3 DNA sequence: TGTGCCTGGAGTTCACCGAGGGGGGGGTCCCTCGCTGAAGCTTTCTTT.

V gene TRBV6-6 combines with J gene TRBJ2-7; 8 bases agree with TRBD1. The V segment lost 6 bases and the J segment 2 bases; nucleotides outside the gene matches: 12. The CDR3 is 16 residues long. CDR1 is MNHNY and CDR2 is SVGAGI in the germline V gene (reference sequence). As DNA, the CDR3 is TGTGCCAGCAGACCCCGGACAGGGTGGGGAACCTACGAGCAGTACTTC. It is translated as CASRPRTGWGTYEQYF.

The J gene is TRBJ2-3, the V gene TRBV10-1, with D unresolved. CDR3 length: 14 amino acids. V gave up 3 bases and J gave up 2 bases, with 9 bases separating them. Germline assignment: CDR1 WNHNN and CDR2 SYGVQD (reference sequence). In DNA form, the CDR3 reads TGCGCCAGCAGTGATGCGGCCACCACAGATACGCAGTATTTT. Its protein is CASSDAATTDTQYF.

DNA for the CDR3: TGTGCCAGCAGCCCCCCGGGGAATAATTCACCCCTCCACTTT. It translates to CASSPPGNNSPLHF. This chain connects TRBV7-9 to TRBJ1-6; D call uncertain. Germline CDR1 and CDR2: SEHNR and FQNEAQ (reference sequence). V lost 5 bases to trimming and J lost 5 bases, with 10 bases between them. CDR3 length: 14 amino acids. Together with reference TRBV7-9 and TRBJ1-6, the CDR3 gives the full variable domain: DTGVSQNPRHKITKRGQNVTFRCDPISEHNRLYWYRQTLGQGPEFLTYFQNEAQLEKSRLLSDRFSAERPKGSFSTLEIQRTEQGDSAMYLCASSPPGNNSPLHFGNGTRLTVT.

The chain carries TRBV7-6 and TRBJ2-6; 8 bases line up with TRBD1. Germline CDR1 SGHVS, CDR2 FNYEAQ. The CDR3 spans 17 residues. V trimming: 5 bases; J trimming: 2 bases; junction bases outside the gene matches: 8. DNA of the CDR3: TGTGCCAGCAGCCGGGGACAGGCTGGAACTGGGGCCAACGTCCTGACTTTC. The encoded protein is CASSRGQAGTGANVLTF. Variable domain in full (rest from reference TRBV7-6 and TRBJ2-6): GAGVSQSPRYKVTKRGQDVALRCDPISGHVSLYWYRQALGQGPEFLTYFNYEAQQDKSGLPNDRFSAERPEGSISTLTIQRTEQRDSAMYRCASSRGQAGTGANVLTFGAGSRLTVL.

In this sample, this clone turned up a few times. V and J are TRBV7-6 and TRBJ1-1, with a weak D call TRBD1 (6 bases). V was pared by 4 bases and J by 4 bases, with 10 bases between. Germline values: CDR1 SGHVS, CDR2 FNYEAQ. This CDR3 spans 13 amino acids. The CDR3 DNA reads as TGTGCCAGCAGCTCACAGGGATTCACTGAAGCTTTCTTT. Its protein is CASSSQGFTEAFF.

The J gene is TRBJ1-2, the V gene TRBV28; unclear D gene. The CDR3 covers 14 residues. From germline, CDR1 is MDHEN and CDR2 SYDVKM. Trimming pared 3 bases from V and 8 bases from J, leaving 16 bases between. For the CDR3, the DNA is TGTGCCAGCAGTTTTTTACAAGGAGGAAGGGGCTACACCTTC. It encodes CASSFLQGGRGYTF.

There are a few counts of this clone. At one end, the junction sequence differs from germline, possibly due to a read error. CDR3 bases: TGTGCCAGTGGAAGGGGGGGTAGGAGAATTTTT. Encoded protein: CASGRGGRRIF. The chain is built from TRBV19 and TRBJ1-4, with D possibly being TRBD1 (6 bases). Germline V gene lookup returns CDR1 LNHDA and CDR2 SQIVND (reference sequence). This CDR3 is 11 amino acids long. The variable domain in full, completed from reference TRBV19 and TRBJ1-4, reads DGGITQSPKYLFRKEGQNVTLSCEQNLNHDAMYWYRQDPGQGLRLIYYSQIVNDFQKGDIAEGYSVSREKKESFPLTVTSAQKNPTAFYLCASGRGGRRIFGSGTQLSVL.

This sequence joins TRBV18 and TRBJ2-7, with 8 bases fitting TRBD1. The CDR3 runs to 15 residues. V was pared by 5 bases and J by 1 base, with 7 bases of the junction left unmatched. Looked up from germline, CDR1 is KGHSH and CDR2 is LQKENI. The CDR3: CASSKDTGGSYEQYF. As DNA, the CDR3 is TGTGCCAGCTCAAAGGACACAGGGGGGTCCTACGAGCAGTACTTC.

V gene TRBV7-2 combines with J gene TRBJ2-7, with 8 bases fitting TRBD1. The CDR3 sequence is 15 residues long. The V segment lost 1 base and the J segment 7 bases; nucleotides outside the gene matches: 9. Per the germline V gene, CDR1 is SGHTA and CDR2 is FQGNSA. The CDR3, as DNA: TGTGCCAGCAGCTTAGTGTGGCAGGGGGCCGGGGAGCAGTACTTC. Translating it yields CASSLVWQGAGEQYF.

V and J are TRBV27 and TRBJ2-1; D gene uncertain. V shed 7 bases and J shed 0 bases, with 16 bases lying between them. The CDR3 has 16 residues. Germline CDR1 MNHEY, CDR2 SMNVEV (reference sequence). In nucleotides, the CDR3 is TGTGCCAGCACCCTAAATCCCTGGAGCTCCTACAATGAGCAGTTCTTC. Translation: CASTLNPWSSYNEQFF.

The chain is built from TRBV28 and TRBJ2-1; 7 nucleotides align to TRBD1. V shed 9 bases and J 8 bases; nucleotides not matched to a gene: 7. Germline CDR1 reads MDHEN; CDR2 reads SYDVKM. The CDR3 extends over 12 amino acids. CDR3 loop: CASRQGTYEQFF. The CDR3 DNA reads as TGTGCCAGTCGACAGGGTACCTATGAGCAGTTCTTC.

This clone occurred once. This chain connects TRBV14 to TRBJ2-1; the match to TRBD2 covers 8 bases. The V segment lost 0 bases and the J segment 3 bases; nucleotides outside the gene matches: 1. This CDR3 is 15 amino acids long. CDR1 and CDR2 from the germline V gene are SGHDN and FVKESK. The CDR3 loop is CASSQESGGYNEQFF. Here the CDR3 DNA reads TGTGCCAGCAGCCAAGAAAGCGGGGGCTACAATGAGCAGTTCTTC.

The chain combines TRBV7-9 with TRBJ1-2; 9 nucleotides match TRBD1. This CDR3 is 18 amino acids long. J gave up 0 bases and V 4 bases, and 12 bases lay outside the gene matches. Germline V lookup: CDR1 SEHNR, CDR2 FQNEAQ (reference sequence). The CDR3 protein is CASSSGDRERPANYGYTF. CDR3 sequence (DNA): TGTGCCAGCAGCTCGGGGGACAGGGAGAGACCCGCTAACTATGGCTACACCTTC.

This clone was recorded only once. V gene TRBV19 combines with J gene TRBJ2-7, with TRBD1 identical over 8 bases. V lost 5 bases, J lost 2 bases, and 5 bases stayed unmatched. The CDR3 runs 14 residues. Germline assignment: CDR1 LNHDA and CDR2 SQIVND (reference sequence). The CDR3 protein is CASSGQGGPYEQYF. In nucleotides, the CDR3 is TGTGCCAGTAGTGGACAGGGTGGACCCTACGAGCAGTACTTC.

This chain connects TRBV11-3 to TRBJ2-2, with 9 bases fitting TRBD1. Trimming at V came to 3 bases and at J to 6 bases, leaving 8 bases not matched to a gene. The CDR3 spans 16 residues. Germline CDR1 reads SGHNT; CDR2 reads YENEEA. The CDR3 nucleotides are TGTGCCAGCAGCTTTTCCGGGACAGGGAGGGCCGGGGAGCTGTTTTTT. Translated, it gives CASSFSGTGRAGELFF.

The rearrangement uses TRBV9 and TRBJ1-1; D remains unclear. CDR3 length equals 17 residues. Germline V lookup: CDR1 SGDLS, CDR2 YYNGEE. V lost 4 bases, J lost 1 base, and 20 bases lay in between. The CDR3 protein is CASSSSRALGENTEAFF. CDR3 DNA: TGTGCCAGCAGCTCAAGTCGGGCCCTCGGGGAGAACACTGAAGCTTTCTTT.